Below are 19 T cell receptor beta chains sequenced from a single sample in a study of T cell repertoires in cytomegalovirus infection. TCRdb passed the reads through MiXCR, listing each CDR3 protein once. The table records about 400,000 distinct CDR3 sequences, 15% to 20% of them present only once. Material: PBMCs. These receptors originate from a human donor in good health (CMV status not recorded). Some clones in this sample may be carry-over from other donors' samples.

Many counts were recorded for this clonotype. The V gene is TRBV2, the J gene TRBJ2-1; 8 bases align to TRBD2. V dropped 8 bases and J dropped 8; count of bases not matched to a gene: 17. CDR1 and CDR2 from the germline V gene are SNHLY and FYNNEI. The CDR3 is 16 residues long. Here the CDR3 DNA reads TGTGCCAGCCACATAGCCCGGGGGGGCTGGTCTGATGAGCAGTTCTTC. Protein: CASHIARGGWSDEQFF.

This clonotype has ten or more counts. The chain links TRBV12-3 or TRBV12-4 to TRBJ2-3; 8 bases map to TRBD1. CDR3 length: 15 amino acids. Trimming took 5 bases from V and 3 from J; bases not matched to a gene: 7. CDR3 region: CASSRDRTRTDTQYF. The DNA of the CDR3 is TGTGCCAGCAGTAGGGACAGGACTCGTACAGATACGCAGTATTTT.

The CDR3 bases are TGTGCCAGCAGTCGCCAAACGGGAGGGTACGAGCAGTACTTC. It yields the protein CASSRQTGGYEQYF. The V gene is TRBV12-3 or TRBV12-4, the J gene TRBJ2-7; TRBD2 matches 8 bases. V gave up 5 bases and J gave up 4 bases; unmatched junction bases: 7. The CDR3 runs to 14 residues.

V usage is TRBV7-4 and J usage is TRBJ2-1; TRBD2 might be the D (5 bases). The CDR3 extends over 16 amino acids. The germline gives CDR1 SGHVT, CDR2 SQSDAQ. The V and J ends lost 4 bases and 7 bases respectively, with 20 bases between them. CDR3 in DNA: TGTGCCAGCAGCTCCCGAAGGACTGCTGGGGAGAATGAGCAGTTCTTC. Its translation is CASSSRRTAGENEQFF.

For this clonotype: This clone may be a read error of a much larger clone one base away. V and J are TRBV7-2 and TRBJ2-1; D is unclear. V was clipped by 5 bases and J by 9 bases, with 14 bases between them. Germline CDR1 is SGHTA and CDR2 is FQGNSA. This CDR3 contains 13 residues. The CDR3, as DNA: TGTGCCAGCAGCCATCCCGGAAGAACTGAGCAGTTCTTC. Translation gives CASSHPGRTEQFF. The full variable domain, rest sourced from reference TRBV7-2 and TRBJ2-1, is GAGVSQSPSNKVTEKGKDVELRCDPISGHTALYWYRQSLGQGLEFLIYFQGNSAPDKSGLPSDRFSAERTGGSVSTLTIQRTQQEDSAVYLCASSHPGRTEQFFGPGTRLTVL.

Ten or more counts support this clonotype. The chain links TRBV28 to TRBJ1-1; D uncertain. CDR1 and CDR2 (germline): MDHEN, SYDVKM. The CDR3 length is 12 residues. The V and J ends lost 5 bases and 7 bases respectively, with 11 bases between them. In DNA, the CDR3 is TGTGCCAGCAGTCGGTACACGGTTGAAGCTTTCTTT. Protein: CASSRYTVEAFF.

A few counts support this clonotype. This chain joins TRBV6-1 and TRBJ2-2; tentatively, D is TRBD1 (5 bases). The CDR3 spans 14 residues. V gave up 4 bases and J gave up 5 bases, with 11 bases separating them. CDR1 and CDR2 (germline): MNHNS, SASEGT. The CDR3 DNA reads as TGTGCCAGCAGTGGTCCTCAGGGAACCGGGGAGCTGTTTTTT. It translates to CASSGPQGTGELFF.

This chain links TRBV5-4 with TRBJ1-1; D might be TRBD1 (5 bases). The CDR3 contains 15 residues. CDR1 and CDR2 from the germline V gene are SGHNT and YYREEE (reference sequence). V was shortened by 3 bases and J by 0 bases, with 12 bases between the two germline ends. CDR3 in DNA: TGTGCCAGCAGCTGGGGCGGCACAATGAACACTGAAGCTTTCTTT. This sequence encodes CASSWGGTMNTEAFF.

This clonotype was detected only a few times. The rearrangement joins TRBV20-1 to TRBJ2-7; TRBD1 aligns across 9 bases. The germline V gene has CDR1 DFQATT and CDR2 SNEGSKA (reference sequence). The CDR3 is 15 amino acids. V lost 0 bases and J lost 6; bases outside the gene matches: 9. The CDR3: CSARDQDRGSGEQYF. The CDR3 bases are TGCAGTGCTAGAGATCAGGACAGGGGCTCGGGCGAGCAGTACTTC.

This clonotype was seen ten or more times. This chain uses TRBV11-2 with TRBJ2-1; D is tentatively TRBD1 or TRBD2 (6 bases each). The germline V and J ends were trimmed by 1 base and 8 bases, with 12 bases remaining between them. This CDR3 is built from 14 residues. Per the germline V gene, CDR1 is SGHAT and CDR2 is FQNNGV. This CDR3 is CASSLGRGRDEQFF. DNA for the CDR3: TGTGCCAGCAGCTTAGGTCGGGGGCGAGATGAGCAGTTCTTC.

The chain has TRBV12-3 or TRBV12-4 and TRBJ1-4, with no clear D. CDR3 length: 11 amino acids. The ends were cut back, 3 bases at V and 10 bases at J, with 6 bases in the middle. DNA for the CDR3: TGTGCCAGCAGTTTGCTACGAAAACTGTTTTTT. Its protein is CASSLLRKLFF.

This clonotype was detected ten times or more. J is TRBJ2-5 and V is TRBV7-2, with a possible D match to TRBD2 (5 bases). Germline-derived CDR1 and CDR2 are SGHTA and FQGNSA. Trimming pared 2 bases from V and 0 bases from J, leaving 7 bases between. CDR3 length equals 14 residues. Written as DNA, the CDR3 is TGTGCCAGCAGCTTAAGAGGGAACCAAGAGACCCAGTACTTC. Its translation is CASSLRGNQETQYF.

The chain combines TRBV18 with TRBJ1-2; tentative D call: TRBD1 (6 bases). CDR3 length: 14 amino acids. Germline CDR1 reads KGHSH; CDR2 reads LQKENI. V lost 1 base and J 4 bases, leaving 10 bases between the germline ends. CDR3 DNA: TGTGCCAGCTCACCACGGGGGGCCGGCTATGGCTACACCTTC. Translated, it gives CASSPRGAGYGYTF.

This clonotype came up a few times. The gene calls are TRBV6-2 or TRBV6-3 and TRBJ2-7, with D unresolved. Germline CDR1 MNHEY, CDR2 SVGEGT. Trimming left V 6 bases short and J 3 bases short, with 12 bases between. The CDR3 totals 13 residues. CDR3 nucleotides: TGTGCCAGCAGGAGGACGGCGAACTACGAGCAGTACTTC. It is translated as CASRRTANYEQYF.

This chain links TRBV19 with TRBJ1-1; D gene unclear. The V and J ends lost 9 bases and 1 base respectively, with 12 bases between them. The CDR3 totals 13 residues. CDR1 is LNHDA and CDR2 is SQIVND in the germline V gene (reference sequence). CDR3 DNA sequence: TGTGCCAGCGCCTTCAACAGGAACACTGAAGCTTTCTTT. It encodes CASAFNRNTEAFF.

V gene TRBV12-3 or TRBV12-4 combines with J gene TRBJ2-7; 7 nucleotides align to TRBD1. J lost 2 bases, V lost 6 bases, and 1 base had no gene match. CDR3 length: 12 amino acids. CDR3 DNA: TGTGCCAGCAGACAGGGGCCCTACGAGCAGTACTTC. Its protein is CASRQGPYEQYF.

In its sample, this clonotype was seen many times. V gene TRBV12-3 or TRBV12-4 combines with J gene TRBJ1-6, with TRBD1 identical over 10 bases. Trimming removed 6 bases from V and 10 bases from J; junction bases left unmatched: 6. There are 14 residues in the CDR3. DNA of the CDR3: TGTGCCAGCAGCTCAGGGACAGGGGAATCACCCCTCCACTTT. It yields the protein CASSSGTGESPLHF.

The chain employs TRBV23-1 and TRBJ2-7, with a weak D call TRBD2 (6 bases). TRBV23-1 falls under the ORF class, with uncertain function. The CDR3 loop spans 15 amino acids. V was shortened by 3 bases and J by 0 bases, with 12 bases between the two germline ends. CDR3 protein: CASSQRDRSSYEQYF. The CDR3 coding sequence is TGCGCCAGCAGTCAGCGGGACCGAAGCTCCTACGAGCAGTACTTC.

The chain has TRBV14 and TRBJ1-6; D possibly corresponds to TRBD1 (5 bases). V was pared by 3 bases and J by 9 bases, with 12 bases between. Germline lookup yields CDR1 SGHDN and CDR2 FVKESK. The CDR3 consists of 14 residues. Here the CDR3 reads CASSQGQGGSPLHF. CDR3 bases: TGTGCCAGCAGCCAGGGCCAGGGCGGTTCACCCCTCCACTTT.